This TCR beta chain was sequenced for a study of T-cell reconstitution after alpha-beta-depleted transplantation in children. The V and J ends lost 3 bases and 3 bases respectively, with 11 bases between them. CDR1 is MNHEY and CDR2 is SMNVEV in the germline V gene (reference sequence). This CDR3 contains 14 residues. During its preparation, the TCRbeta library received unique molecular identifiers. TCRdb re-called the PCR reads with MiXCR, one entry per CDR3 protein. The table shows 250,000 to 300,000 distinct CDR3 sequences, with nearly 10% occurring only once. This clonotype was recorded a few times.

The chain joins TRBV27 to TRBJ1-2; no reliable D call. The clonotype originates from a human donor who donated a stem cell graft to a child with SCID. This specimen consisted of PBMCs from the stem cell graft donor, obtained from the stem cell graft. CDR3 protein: CASSLRMGYYGYTF. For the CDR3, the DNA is TGTGCCAGCAGTTTGCGGATGGGCTACTATGGCTACACCTTC.